These 16 T cell receptor beta chains were sequenced from one sample in a study of PD-1 blockade in classical Hodgkin lymphoma. The assay was immunoSEQ multiplex PCR, and TCRdb's table has in-frame clones only and misses some. The top ten clones hold over 7.5% of a sample with around 40,000 clones, around four fifths of them seen once. Regarding time point: cycle 4 day 1 (C4D1), after less than 7 weeks of nivolumab. Each and every patient relapsed after autologous stem cell transplantation, and patients got differing brentuximab vedotin exposure. The sequences come from peripheral blood mononuclear cells (PBMCs), collected before the fourth cycle of nivolumab. The receptors originated from a human donor with classical Hodgkin lymphoma.

This clone was observed a few times. V usage is TRBV18 and J usage is TRBJ1-1, with TRBD1 matching 12 bases. Germline CDR1 reads KGHSH; CDR2 reads LQKENI. This CDR3 has 17 residues. After removal of 3 bases from V and 3 bases from J, the junction contained 8 bases not matched to a gene. The CDR3 loop is CASSPSGTGGPDTEAFF. The CDR3 nucleotides are TGTGCCAGCTCACCGTCCGGGACAGGGGGCCCGGACACTGAAGCTTTCTTT.

The chain recombines TRBV7-9 with TRBJ2-4; possible D gene TRBD1, 6 bases. Trimming stripped 2 bases from V and 7 bases from J, with 9 bases between. Germline V gene sequence: CDR1 SEHNR, CDR2 FQNEAQ (reference sequence). CDR3 size: 13 residues. The chain's CDR3 is CASSLPGVNIQYF. The CDR3, as DNA: TGTGCCAGCAGCTTACCAGGGGTGAACATTCAGTACTTC.

The genes are TRBV7-2 and TRBJ1-2, with D possibly being TRBD1 (6 bases). The V gene's germline CDR1 is SGHTA and CDR2 FQGNSA. The germline V and J ends were trimmed by 6 bases and 6 bases, with 20 bases remaining between them. The CDR3 has 15 residues. Here the CDR3 DNA reads TGTGCCAGCAGGGACCAGGGGCCCCCCGCAGATGGCTACACCTTC. It codes for CASRDQGPPADGYTF.

The chain recombines TRBV9 with TRBJ1-2, with TRBD1 matching 9 bases. V lost 3 bases, J lost 6 bases, and 9 bases stayed unmatched. The germline V gene encodes CDR1 SGDLS and CDR2 YYNGEE. The CDR3 loop spans 15 amino acids. DNA for the CDR3: TGTGCCAGCAGCGCCACCGGACAGGGGAGAGATGGCTACACCTTC. This translates into CASSATGQGRDGYTF.

The V and J genes are TRBV15 and TRBJ1-1; a weak D match, TRBD1 (6 bases). This CDR3 has 17 amino acids. Germline V gene lookup returns CDR1 LNHNV and CDR2 YYDKDF (reference sequence). V shed 0 bases and J shed 7 bases, with 21 bases lying between them. In nucleotides, the CDR3 is TGTGCCACCAGCAGAGACCAAGCGGGGGGCGCGAGAGGTGAAGCTTTCTTT. This translates into CATSRDQAGGARGEAFF.

This clone was recorded once. The V gene is TRBV19, the J gene TRBJ1-1, with TRBD1 as a possible D gene (6 bases). Germline V gene lookup returns CDR1 LNHDA and CDR2 SQIVND (reference sequence). Trimming took off 3 bases at V and 8 bases at J, with 13 bases between the two ends. The CDR3 loop spans 13 amino acids. Here the CDR3 reads CASSILNRVEAFF. CDR3 bases: TGTGCCAGTAGTATTCTAAACAGGGTAGAAGCTTTCTTT.

This clone has more than one count but fewer than ten. The rearrangement uses TRBV27 and TRBJ2-7, with unresolved D. Germline CDR1 reads MNHEY; CDR2 reads SMNVEV (reference sequence). The CDR3 covers 14 residues. V gave up 3 bases and J gave up 3 bases, with 12 bases separating them. The CDR3 spells CASSFGPLRYEQYF. The DNA for the CDR3 is TGTGCCAGCAGTTTTGGCCCCCTACGCTACGAGCAGTACTTC.

This sequence joins TRBV6-5 and TRBJ2-2, with D perhaps TRBD1 (6 bases). Trimming removed 6 bases from V and 5 bases from J, with 16 bases in between. The CDR3 has 15 amino acids. CDR1 is MNHEY, CDR2 SVGAGI, per germline. The CDR3 bases are TGTGCCAGCAGGGTTAACAGGGATGGGACCGGGGAGCTGTTTTTT. As protein: CASRVNRDGTGELFF.

The chain employs TRBV7-2 and TRBJ2-1; no firm D call. CDR1 and CDR2 from the germline V gene are SGHTA and FQGNSA. There are 11 residues in the CDR3. V was clipped by 5 bases and J by 7 bases, with 6 bases between them. The CDR3 loop is CASSHQNEQFF. The CDR3 nucleotides read TGTGCCAGCAGCCACCAAAATGAGCAGTTCTTC.

Remarks on this clone: One end of the junction fails to match germline, which may point to a read error. CDR3 in DNA: TGTGCCAGCAGCGGAACCGGGACTAGCGGGGGGAAAACCTCCCACGAGCAGTACTTC. This gives the protein CASSGTGTSGGKTSHEQYF. This chain uses TRBV5-6 with TRBJ2-7, with TRBD2 matching over 15 bases. Germline CDR1 SGHDT, CDR2 YYEEEE. The CDR3 is made up of 19 amino acids. Drawing the rest from reference TRBV5-6 and TRBJ2-7, the complete variable domain is DAGVTQSPTHLIKTRGQQVTLRCSPKSGHDTVSWYQQALGQGPQFIFQYYEEEERQRGNFPDRFSGHQFPNYSSELNVNALLLGDSALYLCASSGTGTSGGKTSHEQYFGPGTRLTVT.

This clone appeared once. The chain has TRBV18 and TRBJ1-2; 9 bases match TRBD1. The CDR3 runs 15 residues. J was trimmed by 3 bases and V by 6 bases; bases with no gene match: 8. Germline V gene data show CDR1 as KGHSH and CDR2 as LQKENI. In nucleotides, the CDR3 is TGTGCCAGCTCGCCCGAACAGGGGGCTCACTATGGCTACACCTTC. Translation gives CASSPEQGAHYGYTF.

The chain recombines TRBV19 with TRBJ2-1, with D possibly being TRBD1 (5 bases). CDR1 is LNHDA and CDR2 is SQIVND in the germline V gene (reference sequence). Between the trimmed V and J ends, which lost 5 bases and 4 bases, there was a span of 12 bases. This CDR3 is built from 14 residues. CDR3 DNA: TGTGCCAGTAGTCCTTGGACAATTTACAATGAGCAGTTCTTC. This translates into CASSPWTIYNEQFF.

This clone was recorded only once. The chain is built from TRBV18 and TRBJ1-1, with D maybe TRBD1 (5 bases). This CDR3 is 17 amino acids long. Germline V gives CDR1 KGHSH, CDR2 LQKENI. V was trimmed by 4 bases and J by 4 bases, leaving 22 bases between them. CDR3 DNA sequence: TGTGCCAGCTCACTCAATAGGGGAGGGGTAGGAGCCACTGAAGCTTTCTTT. Translating it yields CASSLNRGGVGATEAFF.

This clone was seen just once. This chain uses TRBV6-6 with TRBJ1-4; D unresolved. Trimming left V 5 bases short and J 3 bases short, with 13 bases between. The germline V gene has CDR1 MNHNY and CDR2 SVGAGI (reference sequence). The CDR3 contains 15 residues. Written as DNA, the CDR3 is TGTGCCAGCAGTCGGTCAGGTGCACCTAATGAAAAACTGTTTTTT. Translating it yields CASSRSGAPNEKLFF.

This clone was found a few times. The V call is TRBV5-6, the J call TRBJ1-1; 7 bases agree with TRBD1. CDR3 length equals 14 residues. Germline trimming cut 4 bases from V and 4 bases from J; bases unmatched to any gene: 7. Germline values: CDR1 SGHDT, CDR2 YYEEEE. The CDR3 sequence: CASSNRDRVTEAFF. The CDR3 coding sequence is TGTGCCAGCAGCAACCGGGACAGAGTCACTGAAGCTTTCTTT.

This chain uses TRBV4-1 with TRBJ1-5; 9 bases align to TRBD1. Germline CDR1 MGHRA, CDR2 YSYEKL. The CDR3 sequence is 15 residues long. Trimming at V came to 5 bases and at J to 4 bases, leaving 6 bases not matched to a gene. CDR3 protein: CASSIRDRANQPQHF. The CDR3 DNA reads TGCGCCAGCAGCATTCGGGACAGGGCTAATCAGCCCCAGCATTTT.